The following is a T cell receptor beta chain sequence with its context. What it recognizes is unknown. The CDR3 sequence is 13 residues long. Germline V gives CDR1 MNHEY, CDR2 SVGAGI. With 2 bases removed from V and 7 bases from J, the gap between germline ends came to 9 bases. These data belong to a study of OX40 agonist ivuxolimab in advanced cancers. The wider study: Previous treatment with anti-PD-1, anti-PD-L1 or anti-CTLA-4 therapy was allowed; over 35% had received some.

Study findings and constraints: Relative to CD4+, CD8+ T cells held more expanded clones on average. Antigen specificity of clonally expanded peripheral T cells was not established. Among the lowest peripheral clonal expansion occurred in 0.1-3.0 mg/kg partial responders.

TCRdb's copy holds only in-frame clones and misses some; the assay was immunoSEQ multiplex PCR. The sample includes tens of thousands of clones, 86% seen only once; the top ten take more than 12%. The chain links TRBV6-5 to TRBJ2-1; no clear D. The sequence came from an adult with an advanced solid tumor such as melanoma, head and neck, liver or kidney cancer. This specimen consisted of CD4+ or CD8+ T cells sorted from blood, obtained in a trial of the OX40 agonist ivuxolimab. Written as DNA, the CDR3 is TGTGCCAGCAGTTACACCCCTTTGAATGAGCAGTTCTTC. Amino acid sequence: CASSYTPLNEQFF.